This TCR beta chain is drawn from a study of tissue T cells after allogeneic stem cell transplantation. Points from the study as a whole: Alloreactivity or antigen specificity of tissue TCRs was not determined; some clones might be host cells. Only a limited share of tissue TCRs appeared in blood or spleen. Motif-based clustering found tissue-specific repertoire signatures shared across patients, though few clones were shared.

This clone appeared a single time. No antigen is known for it. Gene names and germline match the mouse. Read coverage stops 1 residue before the CDR3 terminus; the germline J gene supplies the remainder. The table came from immunoSEQ multiplex PCR; TCRdb's copy has only in-frame clones and leaves some out. There are about 22,000 clones in the sample; 55% to 75% occur only once, and about 0.71% lies in the top ten. This CDR3 is built from 15 residues. V was clipped by 3 bases and J by 3 bases; unmatched bases: 5. Germline loops: CDR1 NSHNY, CDR2 SYGAGN. The sample comprised spleen. The chain uses TRBV13-1 and TRBJ2-4; 9 bases match TRBD2. The origin of this receptor is a female BALB/c mouse in good health. The strain's MHC type: H2-d. This CDR3 reads CASSADWGRQNTLYF. CDR3 DNA (partial): TGTGCCAGCAGTGCCGACTGGGGGAGGCAAAACACCTTGTAC.